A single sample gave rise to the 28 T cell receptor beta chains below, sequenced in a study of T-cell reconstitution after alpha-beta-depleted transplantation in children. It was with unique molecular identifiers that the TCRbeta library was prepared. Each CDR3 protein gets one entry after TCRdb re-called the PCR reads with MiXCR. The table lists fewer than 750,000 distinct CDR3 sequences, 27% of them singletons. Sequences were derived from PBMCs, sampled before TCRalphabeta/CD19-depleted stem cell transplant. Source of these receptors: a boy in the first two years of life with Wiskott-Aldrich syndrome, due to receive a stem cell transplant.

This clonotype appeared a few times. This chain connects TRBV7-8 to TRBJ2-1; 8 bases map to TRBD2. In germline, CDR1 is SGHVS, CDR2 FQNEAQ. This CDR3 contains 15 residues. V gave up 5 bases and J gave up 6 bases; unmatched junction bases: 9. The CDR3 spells CASSTSPREANEQFF. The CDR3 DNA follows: TGTGCCAGCAGCACCAGCCCGCGGGAGGCCAATGAGCAGTTCTTC.

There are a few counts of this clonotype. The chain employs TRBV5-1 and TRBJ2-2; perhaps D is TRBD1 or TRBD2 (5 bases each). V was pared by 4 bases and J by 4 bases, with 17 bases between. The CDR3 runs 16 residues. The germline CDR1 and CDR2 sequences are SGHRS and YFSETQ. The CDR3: CASSPPGTEFTGELFF. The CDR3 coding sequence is TGCGCCAGCAGCCCACCCGGGACCGAGTTCACCGGGGAGCTGTTTTTT.

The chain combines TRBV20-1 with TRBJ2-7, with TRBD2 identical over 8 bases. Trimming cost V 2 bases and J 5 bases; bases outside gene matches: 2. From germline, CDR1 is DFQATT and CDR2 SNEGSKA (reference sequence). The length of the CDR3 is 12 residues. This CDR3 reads CSARSAGDEQYF. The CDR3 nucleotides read TGCAGTGCTAGATCAGCGGGAGACGAGCAGTACTTC.

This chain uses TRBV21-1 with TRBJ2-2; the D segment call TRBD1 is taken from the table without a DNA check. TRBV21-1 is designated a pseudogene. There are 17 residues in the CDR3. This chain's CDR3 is CASSKLRGQGNTGELFF. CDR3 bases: TGTGCCAGCAGCAAACTTCGGGGACAGGGGAACACCGGGGAGCTGTTTTTT.

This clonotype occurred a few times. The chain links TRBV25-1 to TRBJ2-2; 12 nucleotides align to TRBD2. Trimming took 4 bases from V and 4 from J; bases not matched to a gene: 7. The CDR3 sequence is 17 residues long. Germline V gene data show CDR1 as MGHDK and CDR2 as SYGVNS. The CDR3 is CASSGFGLAGSTGELFF. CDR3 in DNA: TGTGCCAGCAGTGGATTCGGACTAGCGGGATCCACCGGGGAGCTGTTTTTT.

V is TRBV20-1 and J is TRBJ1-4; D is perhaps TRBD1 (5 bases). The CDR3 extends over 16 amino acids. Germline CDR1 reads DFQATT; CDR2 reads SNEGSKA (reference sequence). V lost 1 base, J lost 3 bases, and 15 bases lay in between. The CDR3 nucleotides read TGCAGTGCTAGAGTCCCGAAAAAGGGGCCTAATGAAAAACTGTTTTTT. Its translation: CSARVPKKGPNEKLFF.

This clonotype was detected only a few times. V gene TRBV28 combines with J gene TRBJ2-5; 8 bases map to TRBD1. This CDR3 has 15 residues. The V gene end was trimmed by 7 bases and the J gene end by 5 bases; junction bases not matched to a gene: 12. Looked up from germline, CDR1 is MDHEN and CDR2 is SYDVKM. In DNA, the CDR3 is TGTGCCAGCAACACAGGACAGGGTGGACGGGAGACCCAGTACTTC. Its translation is CASNTGQGGRETQYF.

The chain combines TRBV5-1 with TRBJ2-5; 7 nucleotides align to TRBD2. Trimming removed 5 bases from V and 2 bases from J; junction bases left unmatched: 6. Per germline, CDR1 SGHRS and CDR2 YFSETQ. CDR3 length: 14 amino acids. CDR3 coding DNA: TGCGCCAGCAGTGAAGCGGGATATCAAGAGACCCAGTACTTC. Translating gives CASSEAGYQETQYF.

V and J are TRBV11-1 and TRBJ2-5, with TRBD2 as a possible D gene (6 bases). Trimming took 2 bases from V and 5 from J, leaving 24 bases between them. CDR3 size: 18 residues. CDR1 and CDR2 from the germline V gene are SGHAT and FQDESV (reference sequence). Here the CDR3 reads CASSLPIDGSLVCETQYF. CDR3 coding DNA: TGTGCCAGCAGCTTACCCATCGACGGGAGTTTGGTTTGTGAGACCCAGTACTTC. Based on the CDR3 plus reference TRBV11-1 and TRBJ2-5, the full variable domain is EAEVAQSPRYKITEKSQAVAFWCDPISGHATLYWYRQILGQGPELLVQFQDESVVDDSQLPKDRFSAERLKGVDSTLKIQPAELGDSAMYLCASSLPIDGSLVCETQYFGPGTRLLVL.

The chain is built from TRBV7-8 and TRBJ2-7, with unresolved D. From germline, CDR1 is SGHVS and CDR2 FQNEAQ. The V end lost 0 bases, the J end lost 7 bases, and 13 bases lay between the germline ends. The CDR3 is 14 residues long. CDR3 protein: CASSLAPSVGEQYF. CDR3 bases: TGTGCCAGCAGCTTAGCGCCCAGCGTTGGTGAGCAGTACTTC.

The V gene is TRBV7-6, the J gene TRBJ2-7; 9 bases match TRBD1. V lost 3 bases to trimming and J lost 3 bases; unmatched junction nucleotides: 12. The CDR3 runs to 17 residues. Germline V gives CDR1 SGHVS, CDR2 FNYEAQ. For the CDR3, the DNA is TGTGCCAGCAGCTTGTCCCGGGACAGGGTTAGAGGCTACGAGCAGTACTTC. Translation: CASSLSRDRVRGYEQYF.

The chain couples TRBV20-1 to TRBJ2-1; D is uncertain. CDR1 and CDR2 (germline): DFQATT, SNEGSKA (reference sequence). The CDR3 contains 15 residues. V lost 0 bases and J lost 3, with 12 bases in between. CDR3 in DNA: TGCAGTGCTAGAGATGTGCTAGTAAGCTACAATGAGCAGTTCTTC. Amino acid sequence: CSARDVLVSYNEQFF.

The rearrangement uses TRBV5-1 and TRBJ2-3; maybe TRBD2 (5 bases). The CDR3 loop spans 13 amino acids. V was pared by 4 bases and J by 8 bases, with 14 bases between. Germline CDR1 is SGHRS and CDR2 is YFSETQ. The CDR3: CASSPLPGSTQYF. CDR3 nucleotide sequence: TGCGCCAGCAGCCCCCTCCCGGGATCTACGCAGTATTTT.

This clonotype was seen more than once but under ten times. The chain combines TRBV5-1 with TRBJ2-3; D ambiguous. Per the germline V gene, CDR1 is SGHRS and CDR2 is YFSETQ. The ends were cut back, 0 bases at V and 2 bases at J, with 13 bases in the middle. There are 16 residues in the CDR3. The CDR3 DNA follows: TGCGCCAGCAGCTTGGAAGGAGAAACCTTCACAGATACGCAGTATTTT. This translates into CASSLEGETFTDTQYF.

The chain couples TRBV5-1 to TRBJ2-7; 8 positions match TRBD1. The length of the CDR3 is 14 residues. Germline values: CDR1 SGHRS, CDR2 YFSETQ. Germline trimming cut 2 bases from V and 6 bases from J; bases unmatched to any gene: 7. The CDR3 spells CASSLPLTGAEQYF. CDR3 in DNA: TGCGCCAGCAGCTTACCACTGACAGGGGCCGAGCAGTACTTC.

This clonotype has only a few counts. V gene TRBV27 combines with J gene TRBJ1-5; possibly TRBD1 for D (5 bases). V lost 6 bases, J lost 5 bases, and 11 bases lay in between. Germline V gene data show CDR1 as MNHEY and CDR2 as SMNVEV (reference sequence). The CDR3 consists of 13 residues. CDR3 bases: TGTGCCAGCAGCCATGCCAGGGATCAGCCCCAGCATTTT. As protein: CASSHARDQPQHF.

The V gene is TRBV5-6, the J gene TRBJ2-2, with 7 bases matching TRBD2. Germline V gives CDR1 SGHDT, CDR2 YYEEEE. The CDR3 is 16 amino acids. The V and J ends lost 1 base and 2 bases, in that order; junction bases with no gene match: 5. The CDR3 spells CASSLYGRINTGELFF. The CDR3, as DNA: TGTGCCAGCAGCTTGTACGGGAGGATAAACACCGGGGAGCTGTTTTTT.

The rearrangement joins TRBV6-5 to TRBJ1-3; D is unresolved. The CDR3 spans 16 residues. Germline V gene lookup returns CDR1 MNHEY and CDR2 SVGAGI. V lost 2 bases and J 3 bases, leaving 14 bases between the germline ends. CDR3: CASSYGAGKGGNTIYF. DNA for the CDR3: TGTGCCAGCAGTTACGGTGCAGGCAAGGGTGGAAACACCATATATTTT.

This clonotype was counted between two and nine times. The CDR3 loop is CASSYSIGEQFF. In DNA, the CDR3 is TGTGCCAGCAGTTACTCGATCGGTGAGCAGTTCTTC. The rearrangement uses TRBV6-2 or TRBV6-3 and TRBJ2-1; D gene ambiguous. This CDR3 spans 12 amino acids. CDR1 is MNHEY and CDR2 is SVGEGT in the germline V gene. V lost 0 bases, J lost 9 bases, and 6 bases lay in between.

CDR3 residues: CASSSGQGAWYGYTF. CDR3 sequence (DNA): TGTGCCAGCAGCTCCGGACAGGGGGCATGGTATGGCTACACCTTC. This chain links TRBV11-2 with TRBJ1-2; TRBD1 matches 11 bases. CDR3 length equals 15 residues. V lost 4 bases, J lost 5 bases, and 6 bases stayed unmatched. The V gene's germline CDR1 is SGHAT and CDR2 FQNNGV.

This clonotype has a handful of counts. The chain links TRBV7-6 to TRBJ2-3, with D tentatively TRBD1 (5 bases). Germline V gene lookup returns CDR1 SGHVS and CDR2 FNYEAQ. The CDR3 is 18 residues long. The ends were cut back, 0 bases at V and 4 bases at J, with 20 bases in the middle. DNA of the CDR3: TGTGCCAGCAGCTTAGCAACCCAGGGCTTTGCGCTCCCAGATACGCAGTATTTT. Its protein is CASSLATQGFALPDTQYF. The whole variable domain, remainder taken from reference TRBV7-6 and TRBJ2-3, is GAGVSQSPRYKVTKRGQDVALRCDPISGHVSLYWYRQALGQGPEFLTYFNYEAQQDKSGLPNDRFSAERPEGSISTLTIQRTEQRDSAMYRCASSLATQGFALPDTQYFGPGTRLTVL.

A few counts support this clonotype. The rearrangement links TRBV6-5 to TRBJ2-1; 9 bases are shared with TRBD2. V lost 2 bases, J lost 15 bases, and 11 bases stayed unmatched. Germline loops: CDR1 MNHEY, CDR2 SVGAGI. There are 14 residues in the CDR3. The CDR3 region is CASSYTTGTSIRFF. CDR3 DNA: TGTGCCAGCAGTTACACGACCGGGACTAGCATCCGGTTCTTC.

Written as DNA, the CDR3 is TGCGCCAGCAGCTTGACTAGCGGGGCCCCAGATACGCAGTATTTT. Encoded protein: CASSLTSGAPDTQYF. The rearrangement uses TRBV5-1 and TRBJ2-3; 10 nucleotides match TRBD2. CDR1 and CDR2 (germline): SGHRS, YFSETQ. The trim removed 1 base at V and 4 bases at J, leaving 3 bases unmatched. The CDR3 length is 15 residues. The full variable domain, in which reference TRBV5-1 and TRBJ2-3 provide the parts outside the CDR3, is KAGVTQTPRYLIKTRGQQVTLSCSPISGHRSVSWYQQTPGQGLQFLFEYFSETQRNKGNFPGRFSGRQFSNSRSEMNVSTLELGDSALYLCASSLTSGAPDTQYFGPGTRLTVL.

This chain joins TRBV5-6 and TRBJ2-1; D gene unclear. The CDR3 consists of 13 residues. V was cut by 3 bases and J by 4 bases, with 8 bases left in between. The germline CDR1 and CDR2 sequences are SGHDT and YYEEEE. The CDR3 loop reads CASSSLVYNEQFF. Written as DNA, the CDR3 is TGTGCCAGCAGCTCTCTAGTGTACAATGAGCAGTTCTTC.

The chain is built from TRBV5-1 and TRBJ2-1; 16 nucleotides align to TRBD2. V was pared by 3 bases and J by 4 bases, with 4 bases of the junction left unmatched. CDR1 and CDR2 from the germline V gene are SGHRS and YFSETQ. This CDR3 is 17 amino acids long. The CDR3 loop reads CASSSGLAGGPYNEQFF. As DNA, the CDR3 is TGCGCCAGCAGCTCGGGACTAGCGGGAGGGCCGTACAATGAGCAGTTCTTC.

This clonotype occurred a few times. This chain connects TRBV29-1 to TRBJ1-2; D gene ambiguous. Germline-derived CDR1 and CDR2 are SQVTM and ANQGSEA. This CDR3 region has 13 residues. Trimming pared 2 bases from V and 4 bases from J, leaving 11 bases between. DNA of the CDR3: TGCAGCGTTGAATATGGTGGCGGCTATGGCTACACCTTC. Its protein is CSVEYGGGYGYTF.

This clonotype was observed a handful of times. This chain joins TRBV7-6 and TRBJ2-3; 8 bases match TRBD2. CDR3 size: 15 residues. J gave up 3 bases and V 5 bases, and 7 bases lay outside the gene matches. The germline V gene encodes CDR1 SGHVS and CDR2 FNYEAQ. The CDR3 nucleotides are TGTGCCAGCAGCCAAGGTGCGGGAGGAACAGATACGCAGTATTTT. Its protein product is CASSQGAGGTDTQYF. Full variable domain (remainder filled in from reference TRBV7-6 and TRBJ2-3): GAGVSQSPRYKVTKRGQDVALRCDPISGHVSLYWYRQALGQGPEFLTYFNYEAQQDKSGLPNDRFSAERPEGSISTLTIQRTEQRDSAMYRCASSQGAGGTDTQYFGPGTRLTVL.

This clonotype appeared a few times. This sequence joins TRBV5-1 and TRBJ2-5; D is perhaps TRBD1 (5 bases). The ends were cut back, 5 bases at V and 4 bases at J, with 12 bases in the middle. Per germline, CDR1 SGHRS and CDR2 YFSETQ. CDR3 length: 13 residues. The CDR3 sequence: CASRQAVIETQYF. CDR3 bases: TGCGCCAGCAGACAGGCGGTGATAGAGACCCAGTACTTC.